A single sample is the source of the 12 T cell receptor beta chains below, sequenced in a study of blood T cell repertoires in COVID-19. Clones were sequenced by immunoSEQ multiplex PCR, and TCRdb holds only the in-frame ones, with some missing. The repertoire holds almost 95,000 clones, with 55% to 80% as singletons. The sequencing input was peripheral blood. The receptors were gathered from a woman between 55 and 75 years old in a cohort sampled during active or convalescent COVID-19.

The chain employs TRBV6-5 and TRBJ1-5; 9 positions agree with TRBD1. This CDR3 contains 14 residues. CDR1 is MNHEY and CDR2 is SVGAGI in the germline V gene. V dropped 6 bases and J dropped 3; count of bases not matched to a gene: 3. The CDR3 region has the DNA TGTGCCAGCAGGAGGACAGGGGACAATCAGCCCCAGCATTTT. This sequence encodes CASRRTGDNQPQHF.

The rearrangement uses TRBV11-3 and TRBJ2-3; 8 bases align to TRBD2. V shed 4 bases and J 0 bases; nucleotides not matched to a gene: 3. In germline, CDR1 is SGHNT, CDR2 YENEEA. The CDR3 consists of 15 residues. The DNA for the CDR3 is TGTGCCAGCAGCTCCCGGGAGGGGAGCACAGATACGCAGTATTTT. This sequence encodes CASSSREGSTDTQYF.

The gene calls are TRBV28 and TRBJ1-6; D not certain. V lost 4 bases, J lost 0 bases, and 7 bases lay in between. CDR1 is MDHEN, CDR2 SYDVKM, per germline. The CDR3 length is 15 residues. Here the CDR3 reads CASSSPSSYNSPLHF. The CDR3 bases are TGTGCCAGCAGTTCCCCGAGCTCCTATAATTCACCCCTCCACTTT.

The chain uses TRBV3-1 (or the pseudogene TRBV3-2) and TRBJ2-3; 11 bases line up with TRBD2. V lost 4 bases, J lost 5 bases, and 11 bases stayed unmatched. The germline gives CDR1 LGHDT, CDR2 YNNKEL (reference sequence). The length of the CDR3 is 17 residues. CDR3 bases: TGTGCCAGCAGCCTACCGGGACTAGCGGATCGGTTAGATACGCAGTATTTT. Protein sequence: CASSLPGLADRLDTQYF.

The chain links TRBV7-3 to TRBJ1-1, with TRBD1 matching over 8 bases. The CDR3 is 15 residues long. CDR1 and CDR2 (germline): SGHTA, FQGTGA. Unmatched junction bases numbered 8, after V lost 4 bases and J lost 4 bases. The CDR3 DNA sequence: TGTGCCAGCAGCTCTTCGGCAGGGGGCTTCACTGAAGCTTTCTTT. Its protein is CASSSSAGGFTEAFF.

V gene TRBV19 combines with J gene TRBJ1-2; 7 bases align to TRBD1. Trimming cost V 5 bases and J 0 bases; bases outside gene matches: 6. The CDR3 consists of 15 residues. Germline V gene data show CDR1 as LNHDA and CDR2 as SQIVND (reference sequence). CDR3 sequence reads: CASSDLRGSNYGYTF. CDR3 sequence (DNA): TGTGCCAGTAGTGACCTCAGGGGGTCTAACTATGGCTACACCTTC.

V and J are TRBV5-1 and TRBJ2-2; possible D gene TRBD1, 7 bases. Trimming pared 2 bases from V and 3 bases from J, leaving 11 bases between. The germline gives CDR1 SGHRS, CDR2 YFSETQ. CDR3 length: 15 residues. CDR3 amino acids: CASSFGGGDTGELFF. In DNA, the CDR3 is TGCGCCAGCAGCTTTGGAGGGGGCGACACCGGGGAGCTGTTTTTT.

The chain links TRBV27 to TRBJ2-2; a weak D match, TRBD1 (7 bases). V was clipped by 2 bases and J by 3 bases, with 19 bases between them. This CDR3 comprises 18 residues. Germline V gene sequence: CDR1 MNHEY, CDR2 SMNVEV (reference sequence). This CDR3 reads CASSLRAIPGGHTGELFF. The CDR3 DNA reads as TGTGCCAGCAGTTTACGAGCCATTCCAGGGGGGCACACCGGGGAGCTGTTTTTT.

This clone was detected only a few times. This sequence joins TRBV7-9 and TRBJ2-3; TRBD2 matches 8 bases. Germline lookup yields CDR1 SEHNR and CDR2 FQNEAQ (reference sequence). The V and J ends lost 1 base and 6 bases, in that order; junction bases with no gene match: 3. The CDR3 loop spans 14 amino acids. The CDR3 region is CASSLDSGVDTQYF. CDR3 coding DNA: TGTGCCAGCAGCTTAGATAGCGGGGTCGATACGCAGTATTTT.

The V call is TRBV5-5, the J call TRBJ1-6, with D unresolved. Germline CDR1 is SGHKS and CDR2 is YYEKEE (reference sequence). Trimming pared 1 base from V and 6 bases from J, leaving 8 bases between. The CDR3 is 14 amino acids. The CDR3 region is CASSLYRSNSPLHF. CDR3 coding DNA: TGTGCCAGCAGCTTGTATAGATCTAATTCACCCCTCCACTTT.

In DNA, the CDR3 is TGTGCCAGCTTCGAACTGATCCTAAACACCGGGGAGCTGTTTTTT. Translated, it gives CASFELILNTGELFF. The chain recombines TRBV5-6 with TRBJ2-2; D uncertain. The germline CDR1 and CDR2 sequences are SGHDT and YYEEEE. The CDR3 length is 15 residues. V was cut by 7 bases and J by 2 bases, with 15 bases left in between.

This rearrangement joins TRBV9 to TRBJ2-3, with 10 nucleotides matching TRBD2. V was pared by 6 bases and J by 1 base, with 2 bases of the junction left unmatched. CDR1 and CDR2 (germline): SGDLS, YYNGEE. The CDR3 runs 14 residues. CDR3 DNA: TGTGCCAGCAACCTAGCGGGGGGCACAGATACGCAGTATTTT. Its translation: CASNLAGGTDTQYF. Full variable domain (remainder filled in from reference TRBV9 and TRBJ2-3): DSGVTQTPKHLITATGQRVTLRCSPRSGDLSVYWYQQSLDQGLQFLIQYYNGEERAKGNILERFSAQQFPDLHSELNLSSLELGDSALYFCASNLAGGTDTQYFGPGTRLTVL.